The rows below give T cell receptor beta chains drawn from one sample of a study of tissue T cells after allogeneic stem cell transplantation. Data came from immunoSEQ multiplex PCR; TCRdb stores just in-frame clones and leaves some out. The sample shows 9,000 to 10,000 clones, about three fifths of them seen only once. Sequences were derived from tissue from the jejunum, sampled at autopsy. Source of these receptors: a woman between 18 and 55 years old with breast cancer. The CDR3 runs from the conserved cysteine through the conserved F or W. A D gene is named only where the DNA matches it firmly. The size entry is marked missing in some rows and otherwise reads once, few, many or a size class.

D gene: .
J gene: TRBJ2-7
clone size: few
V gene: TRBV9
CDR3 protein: CASSVDGQPTYEQYF
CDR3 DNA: TGTGCCAGCAGCGTAGACGGACAGCCTACCTACGAGCAGTACTTC

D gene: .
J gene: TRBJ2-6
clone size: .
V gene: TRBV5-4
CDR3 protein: CASSPPGANVLTF
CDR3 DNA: TGTGCCAGCAGCCCCCCTGGGGCCAACGTCCTGACTTTC

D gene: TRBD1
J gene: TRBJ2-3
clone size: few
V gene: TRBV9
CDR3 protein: CASSVAQGVTDTQYF
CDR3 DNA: TGTGCCAGCAGCGTAGCACAGGGGGTCACAGATACGCAGTATTTT

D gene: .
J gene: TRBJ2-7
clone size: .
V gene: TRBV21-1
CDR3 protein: CASTGLAGGLPEQYF
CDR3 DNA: TGTGCCAGCACCGGACTAGCGGGAGGGCTCCCCGAGCAGTACTTC

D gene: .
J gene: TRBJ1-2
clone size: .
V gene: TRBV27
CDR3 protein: CASSLKGYTF
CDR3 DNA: TGTGCCAGCAGCCTCAAGGGCTACACCTTC

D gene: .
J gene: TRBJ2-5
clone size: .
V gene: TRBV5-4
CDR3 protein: CASSLVGGETQYF
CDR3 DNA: TGTGCCAGCAGCTTGGTGGGAGGAGAGACCCAGTACTTC

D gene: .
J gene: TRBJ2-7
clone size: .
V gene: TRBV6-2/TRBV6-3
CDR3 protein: CASSYYPGTRGEQYF
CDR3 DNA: TGTGCCAGCAGTTACTATCCTGGGACCAGAGGAGAGCAGTACTTC

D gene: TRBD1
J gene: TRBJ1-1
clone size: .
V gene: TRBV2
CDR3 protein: CASSRFGQGNTEAFF
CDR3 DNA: TGTGCCAGCAGCCGATTTGGACAGGGGAACACTGAAGCTTTCTTT

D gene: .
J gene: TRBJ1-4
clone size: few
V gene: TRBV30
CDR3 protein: CAWSPEVGKLFF
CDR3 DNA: TGTGCCTGGAGTCCCGAGGTTGGAAAACTGTTTTTT

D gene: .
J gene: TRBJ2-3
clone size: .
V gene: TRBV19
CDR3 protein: CASGPPWGTGTNTQYF
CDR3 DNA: TGTGCCAGCGGGCCTCCCTGGGGGACGGGAACAAATACGCAGTATTTT

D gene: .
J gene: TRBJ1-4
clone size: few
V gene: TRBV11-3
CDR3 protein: CASSLPPQGDEKLFF
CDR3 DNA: TGTGCCAGCAGCTTACCGCCACAAGGGGACGAAAAACTGTTTTTT

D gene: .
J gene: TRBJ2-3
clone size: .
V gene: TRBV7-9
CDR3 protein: CASSFSAGGTDTQYF
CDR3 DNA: TGTGCCAGCAGCTTTTCGGCAGGGGGCACAGATACGCAGTATTTT

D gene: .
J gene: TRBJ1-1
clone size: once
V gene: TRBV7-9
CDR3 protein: CASSASRSNTEAFF
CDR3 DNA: TGTGCCAGCAGCGCCTCGAGGTCGAACACTGAAGCTTTCTTT

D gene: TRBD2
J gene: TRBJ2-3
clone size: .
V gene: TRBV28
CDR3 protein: CARLCRASVRGASGSADTQYF
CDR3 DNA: TGTGCCAGATTATGCCGGGCCTCGGTGAGAGGGGCTAGCGGGAGCGCAGATACGCAGTATTTT

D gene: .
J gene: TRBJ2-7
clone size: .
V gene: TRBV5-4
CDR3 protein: CASSLEGPYEQYF
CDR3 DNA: TGTGCCAGCAGCTTGGAAGGGCCCTACGAGCAGTACTTC

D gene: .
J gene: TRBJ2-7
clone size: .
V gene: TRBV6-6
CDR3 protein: CASSFRLGGVYEQYF
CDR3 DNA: TGTGCCAGCAGTTTCCGTTTAGGGGGGGTCTACGAGCAGTACTTC

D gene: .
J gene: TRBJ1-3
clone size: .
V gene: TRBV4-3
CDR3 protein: CASSQAASGNTIYF
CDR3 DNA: TGCGCCAGCAGCCAGGCAGCCTCTGGAAACACCATATATTTT

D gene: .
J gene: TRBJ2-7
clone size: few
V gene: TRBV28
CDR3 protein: CASSTPTGNSYEQYF
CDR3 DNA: TGTGCCAGCAGCACCCCGACGGGGAACTCCTACGAGCAGTACTTC

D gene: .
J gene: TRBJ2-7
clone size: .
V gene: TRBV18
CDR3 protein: CASSPRTGIYEQYF
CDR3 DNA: TGTGCCAGCTCACCACGTACAGGTATCTACGAGCAGTACTTC

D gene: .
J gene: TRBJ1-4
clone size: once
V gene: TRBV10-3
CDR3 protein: CAIAPRVNEKLFF
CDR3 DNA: TGTGCCATCGCTCCCAGAGTTAATGAAAAACTGTTTTTT

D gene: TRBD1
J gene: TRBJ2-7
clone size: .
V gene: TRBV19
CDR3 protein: CASSNTGQGYHEQYF
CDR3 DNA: TGTGCCAGTAGCAATACGGGACAGGGGTACCACGAGCAGTACTTC

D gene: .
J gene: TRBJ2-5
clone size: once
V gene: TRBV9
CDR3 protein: CASSPGSQETQYF
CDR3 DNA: TGTGCCAGCAGCCCTGGCAGCCAAGAGACCCAGTACTTC

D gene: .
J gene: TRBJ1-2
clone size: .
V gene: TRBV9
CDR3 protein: CASSSLRGSGYGYTF
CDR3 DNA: TGTGCCAGCAGCTCCCTTCGGGGTAGCGGATATGGCTACACCTTC

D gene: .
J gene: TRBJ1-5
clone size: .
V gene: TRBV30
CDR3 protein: CAWSEQNQPQHF
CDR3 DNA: TGTGCCTGGAGTGAGCAGAATCAGCCCCAGCATTTT

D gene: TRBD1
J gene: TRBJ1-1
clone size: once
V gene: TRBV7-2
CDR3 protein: CASSLDRGLNTEAFF
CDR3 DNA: TGTGCCAGCAGCCTCGACAGGGGACTGAACACTGAAGCTTTCTTT

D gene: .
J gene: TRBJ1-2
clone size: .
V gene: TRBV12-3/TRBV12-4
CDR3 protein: CASSLGWVGYTF
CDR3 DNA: TGTGCCAGCAGTTTAGGTTGGGTTGGCTACACCTTC

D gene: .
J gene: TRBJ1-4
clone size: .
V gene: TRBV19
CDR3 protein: CASAPGGREKLFF
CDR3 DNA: TGTGCCAGTGCCCCGGGGGGCCGTGAAAAACTGTTTTTT

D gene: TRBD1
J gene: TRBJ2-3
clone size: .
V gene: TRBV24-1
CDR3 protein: CATSDSGQGGPDTQYF
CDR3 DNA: TGTGCCACCAGTGATTCGGGACAGGGGGGCCCAGATACGCAGTATTTT

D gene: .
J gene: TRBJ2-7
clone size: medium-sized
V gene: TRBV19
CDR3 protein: CASSSTLGSRTGYEQYF
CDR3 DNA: TGTGCCAGTAGTTCGACCCTGGGGTCGCGGACGGGGTACGAGCAGTACTTC

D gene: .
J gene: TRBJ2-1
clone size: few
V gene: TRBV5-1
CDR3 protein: CASSLDLNEQFF
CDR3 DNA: TGCGCCAGCAGCTTGGACCTAAATGAGCAGTTCTTC

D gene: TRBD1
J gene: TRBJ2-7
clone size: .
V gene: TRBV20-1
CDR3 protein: CSASNTGTGHGEQYF
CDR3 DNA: TGCAGTGCTAGTAACACCGGGACAGGGCATGGCGAGCAGTACTTC

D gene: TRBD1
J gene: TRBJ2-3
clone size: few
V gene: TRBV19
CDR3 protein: CASSDRGYTDTQYF
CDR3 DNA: TGTGCCAGTAGTGACAGGGGATACACAGATACGCAGTATTTT

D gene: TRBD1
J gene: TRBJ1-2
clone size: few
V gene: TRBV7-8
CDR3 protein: CASSILGQAYGYTF
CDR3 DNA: TGTGCCAGCAGCATTTTGGGACAGGCTTATGGCTACACCTTC

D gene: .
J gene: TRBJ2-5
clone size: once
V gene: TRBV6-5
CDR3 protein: CASSYGAEYKQETQYF
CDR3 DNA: TGTGCCAGCAGTTACGGGGCAGAATATAAGCAAGAGACCCAGTACTTC

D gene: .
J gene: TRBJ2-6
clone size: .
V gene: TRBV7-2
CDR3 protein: CASSLGGETGANVLTF
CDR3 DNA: TGTGCCAGCAGCTTAGGCGGGGAGACTGGGGCCAACGTCCTGACTTTC

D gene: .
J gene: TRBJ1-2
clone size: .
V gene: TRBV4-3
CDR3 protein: CASSQARDGYGYTF
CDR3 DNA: TGCGCCAGCAGCCAAGCACGGGACGGCTATGGCTACACCTTC

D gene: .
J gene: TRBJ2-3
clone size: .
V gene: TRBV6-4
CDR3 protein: CASSDSPASTDTQYF
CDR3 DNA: TGTGCCAGCAGTGACTCCCCGGCTAGCACAGATACGCAGTATTTT

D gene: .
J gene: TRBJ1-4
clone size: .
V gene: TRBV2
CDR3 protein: CASLREEGNEKLFF
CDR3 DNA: TGTGCCAGCCTGAGGGAGGAGGGCAATGAAAAACTGTTTTTT

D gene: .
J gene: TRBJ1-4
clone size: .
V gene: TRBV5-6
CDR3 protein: CASSLYPEKLFF
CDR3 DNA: TGTGCCAGCAGCTTGTACCCTGAAAAACTGTTTTTT

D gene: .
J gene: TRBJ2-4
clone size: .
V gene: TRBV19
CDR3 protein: CASSAKGHIQYF
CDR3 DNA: TGTGCCAGTAGCGCTAAGGGGCACATTCAGTACTTC

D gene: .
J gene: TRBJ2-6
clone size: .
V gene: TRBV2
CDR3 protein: CASKVLVSGANVLTF
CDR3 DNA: TGTGCCAGTAAAGTTTTAGTCTCTGGGGCCAACGTCCTGACTTTC

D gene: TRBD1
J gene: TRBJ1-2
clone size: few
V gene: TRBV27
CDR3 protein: CASRTRGTDGYTF
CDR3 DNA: TGTGCCAGCAGGACCCGCGGGACAGATGGCTACACCTTC

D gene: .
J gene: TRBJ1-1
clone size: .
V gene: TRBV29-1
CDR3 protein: CSVELSQKAFF
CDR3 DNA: TGCAGCGTTGAACTCTCCCAAAAAGCTTTCTTT

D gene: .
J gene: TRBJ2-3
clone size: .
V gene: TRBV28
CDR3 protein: CASSPTYSPDTQYF
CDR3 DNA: TGTGCCAGCAGCCCTACATACAGCCCAGATACGCAGTATTTT

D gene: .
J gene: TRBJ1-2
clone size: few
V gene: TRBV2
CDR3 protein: CASSVALYGYTF
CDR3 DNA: TGTGCCAGCAGTGTCGCCCTCTATGGCTACACCTTC

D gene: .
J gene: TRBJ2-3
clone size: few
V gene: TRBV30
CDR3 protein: CAWRKGGTDTQYF
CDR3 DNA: TGTGCCTGGAGGAAGGGGGGAACAGATACGCAGTATTTT

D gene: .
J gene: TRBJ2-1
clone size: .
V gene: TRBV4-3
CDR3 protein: CASSQDSRGSLYNEQFF
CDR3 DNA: TGCGCCAGCAGCCAAGATTCAAGGGGGAGCTTATACAATGAGCAGTTCTTC

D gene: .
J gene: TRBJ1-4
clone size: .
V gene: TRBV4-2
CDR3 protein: CASSRRGDYEKLFF
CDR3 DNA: TGTGCCAGCAGCCGCCGAGGGGATTATGAAAAACTGTTTTTT

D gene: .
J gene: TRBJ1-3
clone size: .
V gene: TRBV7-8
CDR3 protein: CASSLGRGNTIYF
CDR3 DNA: TGTGCCAGCAGCTTAGGGAGAGGAAACACCATATATTTT

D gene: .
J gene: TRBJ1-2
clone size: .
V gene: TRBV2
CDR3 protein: CASSEGLGYTF
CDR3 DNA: TGTGCCAGCAGTGAGGGCCTTGGCTACACCTTC

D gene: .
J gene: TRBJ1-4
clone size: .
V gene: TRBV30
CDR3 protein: CAWRDGYNEKLFF
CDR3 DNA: TGTGCCTGGAGGGACGGATATAATGAAAAACTGTTTTTT

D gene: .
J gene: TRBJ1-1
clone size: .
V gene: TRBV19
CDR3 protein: CASTKGRHTEAFF
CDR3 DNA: TGTGCCAGTACCAAGGGAAGGCACACTGAAGCTTTCTTT

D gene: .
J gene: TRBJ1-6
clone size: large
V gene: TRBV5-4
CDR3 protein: CASSLGQNSPLHF
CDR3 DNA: TGTGCCAGCAGCTTGGGACAAAATTCACCCCTCCACTTT

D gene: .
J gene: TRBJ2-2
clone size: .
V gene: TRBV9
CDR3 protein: CASSVEALGPTGELFF
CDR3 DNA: TGTGCCAGCAGCGTGGAGGCACTAGGACCCACCGGGGAGCTGTTTTTT

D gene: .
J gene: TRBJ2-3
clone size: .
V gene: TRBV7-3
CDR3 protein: CASSLGDGYTDTQYF
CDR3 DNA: TGTGCCAGCAGCTTAGGCGACGGGTACACAGATACGCAGTATTTT

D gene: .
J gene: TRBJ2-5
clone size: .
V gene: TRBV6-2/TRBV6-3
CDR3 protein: CASSWIQAQETQYF
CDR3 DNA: TGTGCCAGCAGTTGGATACAGGCTCAAGAGACCCAGTACTTC